This is a list of T cell receptor beta chains from one sample in a study of blood T cell repertoires in COVID-19. Generated by immunoSEQ multiplex PCR, the TCRdb table keeps only in-frame clones and is missing some. The data show tens of thousands of clones, about 79% seen once. Sequenced input: peripheral blood. The receptors here all came from a human donor in a cohort sampled during active COVID-19. Both conserved end residues are part of each CDR3. A D gene is named only where the DNA matches it firmly. Size is stated for part of the rows, as once, few or many counts, or as a class when the clone is expanded.

V: TRBV3-1/TRBV3-2; J: TRBJ2-1; size: .; D: .; CDR3: CASSQSPSNEQFF; DNA: TGTGCCAGCAGCCAATCGCCCAGCAATGAGCAGTTCTTC
V: TRBV24-1; J: TRBJ1-1; size: .; D: TRBD1; CDR3: CATTQGGTEAFF; DNA: TGTGCCACCACACAGGGGGGCACTGAAGCTTTCTTT
V: TRBV30; J: TRBJ2-7; size: .; D: TRBD1; CDR3: CAWGTAYEQYF; DNA: TGTGCCTGGGGGACAGCTTACGAGCAGTACTTC
V: TRBV4-1; J: TRBJ1-6; size: .; D: .; CDR3: CASSQDSGVNSPLHF; DNA: TGCGCCAGCAGCCAAGATTCCGGAGTTAATTCACCCCTCCACTTT
V: TRBV3-1/TRBV3-2; J: TRBJ2-1; size: .; D: TRBD2; CDR3: CASSQDGTSGDNEQFF; DNA: TGTGCCAGCAGCCAAGACGGGACTAGCGGGGACAATGAGCAGTTCTTC
V: TRBV19; J: TRBJ1-5; size: .; D: TRBD1; CDR3: CASKRDRSSNQPQHF; DNA: TGTGCCAGTAAACGGGACAGGTCTAGCAATCAGCCCCAGCATTTT
V: TRBV4-1; J: TRBJ2-1; size: .; D: TRBD2; CDR3: CASSTGEGFNEQFF; DNA: TGCGCCAGCTCAACGGGGGAGGGCTTCAATGAGCAGTTCTTC
V: TRBV5-1; J: TRBJ2-1; size: once; D: .; CDR3: CASSWITSSDPYNEQFF; DNA: TGCGCCAGCAGCTGGATAACTTCTAGCGATCCTTACAATGAGCAGTTCTTC
V: TRBV3-1/TRBV3-2; J: TRBJ2-5; size: .; D: TRBD1; CDR3: CASSQAPTGFQETQYF; DNA: TGTGCCAGCAGCCAAGCCCCGACAGGGTTCCAAGAGACCCAGTACTTC
V: TRBV2; J: TRBJ1-1; size: .; D: .; CDR3: CASRDGQPRNTEAFF; DNA: TGTGCCAGCAGGGATGGACAGCCCCGCAACACTGAAGCTTTCTTT
V: TRBV7-9; J: TRBJ2-5; size: .; D: .; CDR3: CASSLVGEEETQYF; DNA: TGTGCCAGCAGCTTAGTAGGGGAAGAAGAGACCCAGTACTTC
V: TRBV3-1/TRBV3-2; J: TRBJ2-1; size: .; D: TRBD1; CDR3: CASSQVDRPTGYNEQFF; DNA: TGTGCCAGCAGCCAAGTGGACAGGCCAACGGGTTACAATGAGCAGTTCTTC
V: TRBV6-6; J: TRBJ2-5; size: .; D: TRBD2; CDR3: CASSYSGLAVEETQYF; DNA: TGTGCCAGCAGTTACTCAGGTCTAGCGGTGGAAGAGACCCAGTACTTC
V: TRBV11-2; J: TRBJ2-5; size: .; D: .; CDR3: CASSLVTPRQQETQYF; DNA: TGTGCCAGCAGCTTAGTGACCCCCCGACAGCAAGAGACCCAGTACTTC
V: TRBV19; J: TRBJ1-2; size: .; D: .; CDR3: CASSIPFEGTYGYTF; DNA: TGTGCCAGTAGTATACCGTTTGAGGGAACCTATGGCTACACCTTC
V: TRBV4-1; J: TRBJ1-5; size: .; D: TRBD1; CDR3: CASSQLHRGGDNQPQHF; DNA: TGCGCCAGCAGCCAACTACACAGGGGAGGAGATAATCAGCCCCAGCATTTT
V: TRBV5-1; J: TRBJ2-5; size: .; D: TRBD2; CDR3: CASSLVGTSGQETQYF; DNA: TGCGCCAGCAGCTTGGTTGGGACTAGCGGCCAAGAGACCCAGTACTTC
V: TRBV4-2; J: TRBJ1-4; size: .; D: .; CDR3: CASSQATGLGETNEKLFF; DNA: TGTGCCAGCAGCCAAGCCACGGGCCTCGGGGAAACTAATGAAAAACTGTTTTTT
V: TRBV5-1; J: TRBJ2-5; size: once; D: TRBD1; CDR3: CASSPWTGGMETQYF; DNA: TGCGCCAGCAGCCCCTGGACAGGGGGCATGGAGACCCAGTACTTC
V: TRBV11-2; J: TRBJ1-3; size: once; D: .; CDR3: CASSLSHSSGNTIYF; DNA: TGTGCCAGCAGCTTATCCCACAGCTCTGGAAACACCATATATTTT
V: TRBV7-3; J: TRBJ2-3; size: .; D: TRBD2; CDR3: CASSPLAGGLDTQYF; DNA: TGTGCCAGCAGCCCACTAGCGGGGGGGCTAGATACGCAGTATTTT
V: TRBV19; J: TRBJ2-2; size: many; D: .; CDR3: CASSIDLGAANTGELFF; DNA: TGTGCCAGTAGTATAGATCTAGGAGCCGCGAACACCGGGGAGCTGTTTTTT
V: TRBV11-2; J: TRBJ1-1; size: .; D: TRBD1; CDR3: CASSLVTGGDTEAFF; DNA: TGTGCCAGCAGCTTAGTCACAGGGGGGGACACTGAAGCTTTCTTT
V: TRBV19; J: TRBJ2-1; size: .; D: TRBD2; CDR3: CASSIAGSGRSEQFF; DNA: TGTGCCAGTAGTATAGCGGGTAGCGGGAGATCTGAGCAGTTCTTC
V: TRBV7-9; J: TRBJ1-1; size: .; D: TRBD1; CDR3: CASSLYSQGGTEAFF; DNA: TGTGCCAGCAGCTTATATTCTCAGGGGGGCACTGAAGCTTTCTTT
V: TRBV30; J: TRBJ1-5; size: .; D: .; CDR3: CAWSVAAGGNQPQHF; DNA: TGTGCCTGGAGTGTTGCGGCGGGGGGCAATCAGCCCCAGCATTTT